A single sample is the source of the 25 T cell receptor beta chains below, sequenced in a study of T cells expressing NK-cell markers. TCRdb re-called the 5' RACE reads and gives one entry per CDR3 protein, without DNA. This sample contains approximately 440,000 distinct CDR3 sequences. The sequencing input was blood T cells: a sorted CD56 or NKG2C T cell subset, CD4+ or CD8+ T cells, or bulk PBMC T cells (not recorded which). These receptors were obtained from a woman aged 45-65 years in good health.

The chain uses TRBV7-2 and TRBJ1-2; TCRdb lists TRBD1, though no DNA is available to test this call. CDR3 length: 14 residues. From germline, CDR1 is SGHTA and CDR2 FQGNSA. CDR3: CASSFAQGRGGYTF.

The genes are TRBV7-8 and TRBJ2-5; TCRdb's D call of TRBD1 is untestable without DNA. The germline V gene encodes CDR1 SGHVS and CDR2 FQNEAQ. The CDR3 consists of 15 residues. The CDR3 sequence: CASSANLQGARTQYF.

CDR3 residues: CASAQGGGGETQYF. V is TRBV3-1 and J is TRBJ2-5; TCRdb's assignment of TRBD2 cannot be checked, as there is no DNA. CDR3 length: 14 amino acids. The germline CDR1 and CDR2 sequences are LGHDT and YNNKEL (reference sequence).

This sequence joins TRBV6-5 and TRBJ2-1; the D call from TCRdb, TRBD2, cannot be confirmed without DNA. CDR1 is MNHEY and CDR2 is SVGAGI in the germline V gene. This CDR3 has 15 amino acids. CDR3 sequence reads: CASSRLAGGGNEQFF.

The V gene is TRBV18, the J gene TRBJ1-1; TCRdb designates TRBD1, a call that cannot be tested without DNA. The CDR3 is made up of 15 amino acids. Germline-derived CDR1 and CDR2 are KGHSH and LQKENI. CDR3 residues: CASSVRQVEQTEAFF.

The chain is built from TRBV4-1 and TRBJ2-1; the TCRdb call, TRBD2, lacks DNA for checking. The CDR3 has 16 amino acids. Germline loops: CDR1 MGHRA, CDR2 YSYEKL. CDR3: CASRRKGLAGNNEQFF.

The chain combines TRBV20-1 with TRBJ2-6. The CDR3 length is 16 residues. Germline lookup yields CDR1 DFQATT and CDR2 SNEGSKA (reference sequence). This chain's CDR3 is CSARDVAVRGANVLTF.

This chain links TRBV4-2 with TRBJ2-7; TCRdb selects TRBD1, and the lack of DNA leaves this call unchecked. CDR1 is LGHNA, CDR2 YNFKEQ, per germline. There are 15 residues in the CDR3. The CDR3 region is CASSQQTGQKYEQYF.

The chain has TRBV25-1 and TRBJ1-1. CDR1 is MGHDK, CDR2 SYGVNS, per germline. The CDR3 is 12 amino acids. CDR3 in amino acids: CASSRGEGEAFF.

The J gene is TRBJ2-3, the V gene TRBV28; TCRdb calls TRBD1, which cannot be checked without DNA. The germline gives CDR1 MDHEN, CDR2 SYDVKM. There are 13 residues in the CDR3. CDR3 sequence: CASSLKGRNTQYF.

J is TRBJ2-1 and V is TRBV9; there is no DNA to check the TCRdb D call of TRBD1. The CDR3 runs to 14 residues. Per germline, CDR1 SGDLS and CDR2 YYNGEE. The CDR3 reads CASSGTRVPREQFF.

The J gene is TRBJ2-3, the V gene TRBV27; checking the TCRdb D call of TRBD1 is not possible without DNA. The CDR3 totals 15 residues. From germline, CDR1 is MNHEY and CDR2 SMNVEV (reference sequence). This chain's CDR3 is CASSSPGQGLDTQYF.

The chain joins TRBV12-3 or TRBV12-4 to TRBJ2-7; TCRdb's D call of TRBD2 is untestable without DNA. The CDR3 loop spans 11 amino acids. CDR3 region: CASTSVGEQYF.

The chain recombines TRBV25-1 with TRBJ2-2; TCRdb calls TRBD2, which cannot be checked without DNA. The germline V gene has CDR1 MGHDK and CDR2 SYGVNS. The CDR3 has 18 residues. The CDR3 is CASSEYPGLAANTGELFF.

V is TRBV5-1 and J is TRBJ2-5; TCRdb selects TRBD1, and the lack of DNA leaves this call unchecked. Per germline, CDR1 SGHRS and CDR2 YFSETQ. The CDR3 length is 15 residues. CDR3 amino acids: CASSLRGGLQETQYF.

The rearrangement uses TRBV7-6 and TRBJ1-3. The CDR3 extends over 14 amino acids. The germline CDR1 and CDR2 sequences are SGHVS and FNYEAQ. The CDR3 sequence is CASSPARSGNTIYF. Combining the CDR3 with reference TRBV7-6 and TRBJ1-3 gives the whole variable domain GAGVSQSPRYKVTKRGQDVALRCDPISGHVSLYWYRQALGQGPEFLTYFNYEAQQDKSGLPNDRFSAERPEGSISTLTIQRTEQRDSAMYRCASSPARSGNTIYFGEGSWLTVV.

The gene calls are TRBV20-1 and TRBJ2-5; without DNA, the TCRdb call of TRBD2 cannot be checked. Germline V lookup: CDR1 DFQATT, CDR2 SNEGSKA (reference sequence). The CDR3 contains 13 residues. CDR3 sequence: CSAPLAGGETQYF.

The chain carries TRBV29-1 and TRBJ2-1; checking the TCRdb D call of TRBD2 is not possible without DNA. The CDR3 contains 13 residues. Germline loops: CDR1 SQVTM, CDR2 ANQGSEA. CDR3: CSVDRAWGNEQFF.

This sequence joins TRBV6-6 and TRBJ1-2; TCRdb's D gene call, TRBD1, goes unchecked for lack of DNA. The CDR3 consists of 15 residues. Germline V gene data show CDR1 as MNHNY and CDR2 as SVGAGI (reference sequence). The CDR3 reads CASSYGQGLSYGYTF.

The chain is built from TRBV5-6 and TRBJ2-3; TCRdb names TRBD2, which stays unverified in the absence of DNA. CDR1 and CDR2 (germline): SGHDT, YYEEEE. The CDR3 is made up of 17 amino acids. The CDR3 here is CASSSFTSGRVTDTQYF.

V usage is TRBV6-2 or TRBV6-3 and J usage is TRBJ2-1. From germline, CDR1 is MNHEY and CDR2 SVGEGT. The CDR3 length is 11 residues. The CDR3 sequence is CASKTWDEQFF.

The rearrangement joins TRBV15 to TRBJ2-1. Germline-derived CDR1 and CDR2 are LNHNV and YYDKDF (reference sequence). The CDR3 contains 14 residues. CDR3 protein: CATSRDLRSDEQFF. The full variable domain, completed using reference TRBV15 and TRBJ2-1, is DAMVIQNPRYQVTQFGKPVTLSCSQTLNHNVMYWYQQKSSQAPKLLFHYYDKDFNNEADTPDNFQSRRPNTSFCFLDIRSPGLGDTAMYLCATSRDLRSDEQFFGPGTRLTVL.

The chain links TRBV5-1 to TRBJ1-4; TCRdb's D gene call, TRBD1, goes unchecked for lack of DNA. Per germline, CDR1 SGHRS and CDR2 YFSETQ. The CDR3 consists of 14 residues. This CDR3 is CASRRTGINEKLFF.

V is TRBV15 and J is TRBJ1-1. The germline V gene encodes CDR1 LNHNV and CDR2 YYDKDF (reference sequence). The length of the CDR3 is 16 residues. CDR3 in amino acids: CATSRSGVLTFTEAFF. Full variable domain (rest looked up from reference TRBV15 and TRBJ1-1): DAMVIQNPRYQVTQFGKPVTLSCSQTLNHNVMYWYQQKSSQAPKLLFHYYDKDFNNEADTPDNFQSRRPNTSFCFLDIRSPGLGDTAMYLCATSRSGVLTFTEAFFGQGTRLTVV.

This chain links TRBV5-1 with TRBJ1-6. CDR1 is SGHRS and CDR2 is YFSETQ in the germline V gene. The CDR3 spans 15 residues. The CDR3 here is CASARGDYDNSPLHF.